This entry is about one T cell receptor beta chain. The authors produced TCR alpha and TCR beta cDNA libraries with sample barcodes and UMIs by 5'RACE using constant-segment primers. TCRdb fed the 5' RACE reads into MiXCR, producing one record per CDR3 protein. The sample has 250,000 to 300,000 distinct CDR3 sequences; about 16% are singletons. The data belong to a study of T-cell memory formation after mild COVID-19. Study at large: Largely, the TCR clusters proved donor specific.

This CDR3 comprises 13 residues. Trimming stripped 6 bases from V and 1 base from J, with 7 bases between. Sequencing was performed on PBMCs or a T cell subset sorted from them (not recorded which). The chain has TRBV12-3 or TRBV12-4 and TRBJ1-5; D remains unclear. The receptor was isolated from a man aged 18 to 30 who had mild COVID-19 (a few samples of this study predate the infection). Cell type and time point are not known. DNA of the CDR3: TGTGCCAGCAGACTATCGAGCAATCAGCCCCAGCATTTT. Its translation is CASRLSSNQPQHF.